One T cell receptor beta chain is described in this entry. Grafts had their tissue processed, releasing intraepithelial and lamina propria lymphocytes. Germline V gene data show CDR1 as KGHSH and CDR2 as LQKENI. CDR3 size: 14 residues. Trimming shortened V by 3 bases and J by 5 bases, and 14 bases separated the two germline ends. This sample is drawn from a study of graft-versus-host responses after intestinal transplantation. Some clones are missing from TCRdb's copy, which holds only in-frame ones; the method was immunoSEQ multiplex PCR. This repertoire shows 13,000 or so clones, 70% to 85% found once; its top ten account for 5.5% to 7.5%.

Sequencing was performed on ileum tissue, taken 16 days after intestinal transplant. This clonotype was obtained from a human patient who received an intestinal transplant, so some T cells may come from the graft donor. The V and J genes are TRBV18 and TRBJ2-7, with a weak D call TRBD1 (6 bases). The CDR3 bases are TGTGCCAGCTCACCGGCACAGGGAGTCAACGAGCAGTACTTC. The encoded protein is CASSPAQGVNEQYF.